The 30 T cell receptor beta chains reported below all come from one sample, sequenced in a study of identical twins. TCRdb recomputed calls from the 5' RACE reads with MiXCR, one row per CDR3 protein. The profile shows approximately 490,000 distinct CDR3 sequences, approximately 20% of them singletons. The same data also went into a second study, on yellow fever vaccine responses in identical twins.

Sequencing was done on a sample of CD4+ T cells sorted from blood. Receptor source: a woman under 30 in good health.

CDR3 DNA sequence: TGTGCCAGCAGCTCCCGAGCCCAGCGAGGTGAAGCTTTCTTT. Translating gives CASSSRAQRGEAFF. The V gene is TRBV7-9, the J gene TRBJ1-1; D not certain. V was clipped by 4 bases and J by 7 bases, with 16 bases between them. The CDR3 is made up of 14 amino acids. Per germline, CDR1 SEHNR and CDR2 FQNEAQ (reference sequence).

The chain employs TRBV6-2 or TRBV6-3 and TRBJ2-7; D perhaps matches TRBD1 (5 bases). V shed 6 bases and J shed 6 bases, with 12 bases lying between them. Germline CDR1 is MNHEY and CDR2 is SVGEGT. This CDR3 spans 12 amino acids. CDR3 nucleotide sequence: TGTGCCAGCAGCCAAGGGGTTTCCGAGCAGTACGTC. Residues: CASSQGVSEQYV.

V usage is TRBV11-3 and J usage is TRBJ2-1; TRBD1 matches 9 bases. From germline, CDR1 is SGHNT and CDR2 YENEEA. The CDR3 runs 16 residues. Trimming took 1 base from V and 0 from J; bases not matched to a gene: 1. DNA of the CDR3: TGTGCCAGCAGCTTAGGGGACAGGGTCTCCTACAATGAGCAGTTCTTC. Amino acid sequence: CASSLGDRVSYNEQFF.

The genes are TRBV15 and TRBJ2-2; D may be TRBD1 (6 bases). This CDR3 comprises 20 residues. With 2 bases removed from V and 2 bases from J, the gap between germline ends came to 24 bases. Germline CDR1 reads LNHNV; CDR2 reads YYDKDF (reference sequence). The CDR3 loop is CATSRLRLGQGFLNTGELFF. In DNA, the CDR3 is TGTGCCACCAGCAGATTACGCCTGGGACAAGGTTTTCTTAACACCGGGGAGCTGTTTTTT. Based on the CDR3 plus reference TRBV15 and TRBJ2-2, the full variable domain is DAMVIQNPRYQVTQFGKPVTLSCSQTLNHNVMYWYQQKSSQAPKLLFHYYDKDFNNEADTPDNFQSRRPNTSFCFLDIRSPGLGDTAMYLCATSRLRLGQGFLNTGELFFGEGSRLTVL.

This clonotype came up a few times. V usage is TRBV10-3 and J usage is TRBJ2-4; D unresolved. V dropped 4 bases and J dropped 8 bases, with 12 bases sitting between them. The CDR3 totals 13 residues. Germline V gene data show CDR1 as ENHRY and CDR2 as SYGVKD. The chain's CDR3 is CAISVSLSDIQYF. The CDR3 DNA reads as TGTGCCATCAGTGTGTCATTAAGCGACATTCAGTACTTC.

The chain couples TRBV4-1 to TRBJ2-7; 9 bases fit TRBD2. V gave up 0 bases and J gave up 0 bases; unmatched junction bases: 3. Germline V CDR1 and CDR2: MGHRA, YSYEKL. CDR3 length: 16 amino acids. The CDR3 DNA is TGCGCCAGCAGCCAAGATCCTAGCGGGGCCTCCTACGAGCAGTACTTC. This sequence encodes CASSQDPSGASYEQYF.

This clonotype was recorded a few times. The chain links TRBV11-2 to TRBJ1-1; 7 bases are a match to TRBD1. This CDR3 is built from 14 residues. V lost 9 bases to trimming and J lost 1 base; unmatched junction nucleotides: 8. Germline lookup yields CDR1 SGHAT and CDR2 FQNNGV. The DNA of the CDR3 is TGTGCCAGTAAACAGGGGCGGGCGAACACTGAAGCTTTCTTT. Its protein is CASKQGRANTEAFF.

This chain joins TRBV5-1 and TRBJ1-1; D is possibly TRBD1 (5 bases). V lost 4 bases and J lost 2, with 15 bases in between. There are 15 residues in the CDR3. The germline V gene encodes CDR1 SGHRS and CDR2 YFSETQ. CDR3 in DNA: TGCGCCAGCAGCACCCCGGGACGGCTAAACACTGAAGCTTTCTTT. This translates into CASSTPGRLNTEAFF.

This clonotype has only a few counts. The J gene is TRBJ2-3, the V gene TRBV20-1, with 11 bases fitting TRBD2. This CDR3 contains 14 residues. From germline, CDR1 is DFQATT and CDR2 SNEGSKA (reference sequence). The V gene end was trimmed by 6 bases and the J gene end by 6 bases; junction bases not matched to a gene: 8. CDR3 amino acids: CSAGVTSGVDTQYF. CDR3 DNA: TGCAGTGCGGGGGTGACTAGCGGGGTTGATACGCAGTATTTT.

The gene calls are TRBV3-1 and TRBJ2-1; 8 nucleotides align to TRBD2. The CDR3 has 16 residues. Looked up from germline, CDR1 is LGHDT and CDR2 is YNNKEL (reference sequence). Unmatched junction bases numbered 7, after V lost 0 bases and J lost 6 bases. CDR3 in amino acids: CASSQDLTGGLNEQFF. The CDR3 DNA follows: TGTGCCAGCAGCCAAGATTTAACGGGAGGGCTCAATGAGCAGTTCTTC.

V is TRBV14 and J is TRBJ2-2; D remains unclear. With 4 bases removed from V and 6 bases from J, the gap between germline ends came to 9 bases. This CDR3 contains 13 residues. Germline CDR1 and CDR2: SGHDN and FVKESK. CDR3 bases: TGTGCCAGCAGCCGACAACGCGCCGGGGAGCTGTTTTTT. It translates to CASSRQRAGELFF.

The chain joins TRBV12-3 or TRBV12-4 to TRBJ1-1; no definite D call. This CDR3 is built from 17 residues. Trimming left V 6 bases short and J 1 base short, with 21 bases between. CDR3 in DNA: TGTGCCAGCAGCCTTGAGAGGAGTTGGGGAGAGAACACTGAAGCTTTCTTT. Residues: CASSLERSWGENTEAFF.

This clonotype was seen a few times. The gene calls are TRBV20-1 and TRBJ2-7; TRBD2 matches 10 bases. The CDR3 totals 15 residues. Germline-derived CDR1 and CDR2 are DFQATT and SNEGSKA (reference sequence). The V gene end was trimmed by 4 bases and the J gene end by 1 base; junction bases not matched to a gene: 7. CDR3 protein: CSANARTSGSYEQYF. CDR3 nucleotides: TGCAGTGCTAATGCAAGGACTAGCGGTTCCTACGAGCAGTACTTC.

This clonotype was observed a few times. The chain links TRBV20-1 to TRBJ1-1, with D perhaps TRBD1 (5 bases). Trimming left V 0 bases short and J 3 bases short, with 14 bases between. In germline, CDR1 is DFQATT, CDR2 SNEGSKA (reference sequence). The CDR3 has 15 amino acids. CDR3 sequence: CSARDPARGDTEAFF. The DNA of the CDR3 is TGCAGTGCTAGAGATCCTGCTCGGGGGGACACTGAAGCTTTCTTT.

This clonotype showed up just a few times. This chain uses TRBV28 with TRBJ1-2, with D unresolved. This CDR3 contains 15 residues. Trimming pared 2 bases from V and 1 base from J, leaving 11 bases between. The germline V gene encodes CDR1 MDHEN and CDR2 SYDVKM. The CDR3 region is CASSLGGLLNYGYTF. The CDR3 bases are TGTGCCAGCAGTTTAGGCGGGTTACTTAACTATGGCTACACCTTC.

The CDR3 loop reads CASSQDLYGIQETQYF. Here the CDR3 DNA reads TGTGCCAGCAGCCAAGATCTATACGGAATCCAAGAGACCCAGTACTTC. The rearrangement uses TRBV3-1 and TRBJ2-5; D gene ambiguous. The V end lost 0 bases, the J end lost 1 base, and 12 bases lay between the germline ends. Germline V gene lookup returns CDR1 LGHDT and CDR2 YNNKEL (reference sequence). The CDR3 is 16 residues long.

This clonotype has only a few counts. J is TRBJ1-2 and V is TRBV14; D call uncertain. Trimming left V 0 bases short and J 9 bases short, with 11 bases between. The CDR3 has 13 residues. Germline CDR1 and CDR2: SGHDN and FVKESK. CDR3: CASSQDVSLRYTF. DNA of the CDR3: TGTGCCAGCAGCCAAGATGTCTCACTGCGCTACACCTTC.

This clonotype was detected a few times. V is TRBV12-3 or TRBV12-4 and J is TRBJ2-7; 9 positions match TRBD2. V dropped 1 base and J dropped 10; count of bases not matched to a gene: 2. The CDR3 is made up of 12 amino acids. The CDR3 reads CASSLGSGGQYV. In nucleotides, the CDR3 is TGTGCCAGCAGTTTAGGTAGCGGGGGACAGTACGTC.

CDR3 nucleotide sequence: TGTGCCAGCAGCCAAGATTTCAGAGGAAACACTGAAGCTTTCTTT. Residues: CASSQDFRGNTEAFF. The gene calls are TRBV3-1 and TRBJ1-1, with D uncertain. This CDR3 is 15 amino acids long. Germline values: CDR1 LGHDT, CDR2 YNNKEL (reference sequence). Deletions cut 0 bases from V and 2 bases from J, with 10 bases between.

Ten or more counts support this clonotype. The rearrangement uses TRBV7-2 and TRBJ2-1; D is possibly TRBD2 (6 bases). Looked up from germline, CDR1 is SGHTA and CDR2 is FQGNSA. Trimming removed 5 bases from V and 2 bases from J, with 10 bases in between. The CDR3 is made up of 14 amino acids. CDR3 region: CASSPSGAYNEQFF. CDR3 DNA: TGTGCCAGCAGCCCCTCGGGGGCCTACAATGAGCAGTTCTTC.

V is TRBV7-8 and J is TRBJ2-7; no definite D call. V was cut by 8 bases and J by 0 bases, with 17 bases left in between. The CDR3 runs to 15 residues. CDR1 SGHVS and CDR2 FQNEAQ come from the germline V gene. The CDR3 DNA reads as TGTGCCAGCTCCCCGGCGGCGATAAGCTCCTACGAGCAGTACGTC. Its translation: CASSPAAISSYEQYV.

The chain uses TRBV6-1 and TRBJ1-4; D unresolved. The CDR3 runs to 13 residues. Trimming removed 5 bases from V and 7 bases from J, with 11 bases in between. From germline, CDR1 is MNHNS and CDR2 SASEGT. CDR3 sequence (DNA): TGTGCCAGCAGTCGAAGGGAGGGTGAAAAACTGTTTTTT. Its protein product is CASSRREGEKLFF.

V gene TRBV20-1 combines with J gene TRBJ2-7, with TRBD2 identical over 8 bases. This CDR3 contains 14 residues. The junction had 9 bases not matched to a gene; V was cut back by 4 bases and J by 4 bases. The germline gives CDR1 DFQATT, CDR2 SNEGSKA (reference sequence). The CDR3 spells CSAIPRGGLYEQYV. The DNA of the CDR3 is TGCAGTGCTATCCCCCGGGGGGGGTTGTACGAGCAGTACGTC.

The chain couples TRBV6-1 to TRBJ2-7; D call uncertain. The CDR3 is made up of 13 amino acids. Per the germline V gene, CDR1 is MNHNS and CDR2 is SASEGT. Between the trimmed V and J ends, which lost 4 bases and 0 bases, there was a span of 7 bases. The DNA for the CDR3 is TGTGCCAGCAGTGCCGAGAGCTCCTACGAGCAGTACTTC. Translation gives CASSAESSYEQYF.

The table lists this clonotype with a few counts. J is TRBJ2-1 and V is TRBV20-1; D is perhaps TRBD2 (5 bases). Trimming removed 5 bases from V and 8 bases from J, with 25 bases in between. There are 16 residues in the CDR3. Germline V gives CDR1 DFQATT, CDR2 SNEGSKA (reference sequence). DNA of the CDR3: TGCAGTGCTGACACCCTAGCAGGACCACACCGCGATGAGCAGTTCTTC. It is translated as CSADTLAGPHRDEQFF.

The chain links TRBV29-1 to TRBJ1-1; possibly TRBD1 for D (5 bases). CDR1 SQVTM and CDR2 ANQGSEA come from the germline V gene. Trimming stripped 4 bases from V and 6 bases from J, with 18 bases between. The CDR3 contains 14 residues. The CDR3 DNA reads TGCAGCGTTGTAGTCCCGGGGCGGTACCCTGAAGCTTTCTTT. Translation: CSVVVPGRYPEAFF.

This chain joins TRBV24-1 and TRBJ2-1; D gene ambiguous. The CDR3 is 11 residues long. In germline, CDR1 is KGHDR, CDR2 SFDVKD. Between the trimmed V and J ends, which lost 4 bases and 8 bases, there was a span of 5 bases. This CDR3 reads CATSEGYEQFF. As DNA, the CDR3 is TGTGCCACCAGTGAAGGGTATGAGCAGTTCTTC.

V usage is TRBV5-1 and J usage is TRBJ2-7; 8 bases fit TRBD1. J lost 4 bases, V lost 6 bases, and 15 bases had no gene match. Germline assignment: CDR1 SGHRS and CDR2 YFSETQ. This CDR3 is 16 amino acids long. The DNA for the CDR3 is TGCGCCAGCATCCCATGTACAGGGGGAAATAGGTACGAGCAGTACGTC. Its protein product is CASIPCTGGNRYEQYV.

This clonotype was observed a single time. This chain's CDR3 is CASSYSGQGARGANVLTF. CDR3 sequence (DNA): TGTGCCAGCAGTTACTCCGGACAGGGGGCCCGAGGGGCCAACGTCCTGACTTTC. This chain connects TRBV6-5 to TRBJ2-6; the match to TRBD1 covers 11 bases. The CDR3 has 18 residues. Trimming at V came to 0 bases and at J to 4 bases, leaving 5 bases not matched to a gene. CDR1 is MNHEY and CDR2 is SVGAGI in the germline V gene.

The sample holds a few counts of this clonotype. The chain carries TRBV5-1 and TRBJ2-7; 11 bases map to TRBD2. CDR3 length equals 18 residues. Trimming took 0 bases from V and 1 from J; bases not matched to a gene: 9. The germline V gene encodes CDR1 SGHRS and CDR2 YFSETQ. The CDR3 DNA sequence: TGCGCCAGCAGCTTGGCCCCCGTGACTAGCGGGGTTTCCTACGAGCAGTACGTC. This gives the protein CASSLAPVTSGVSYEQYV.